This note documents a single T cell receptor beta chain sequence. This sample is part of a study of blood T cells in healthy people across ages. A second PCR, run for about 7 to 11 cycles, used a sample-barcoded 5' primer plus a J-beta primer mix. MiXCR, applied by TCRdb to the 5' RACE reads, yields one record per CDR3 protein. Found here are about 580,000 distinct CDR3 sequences, 40% to 55% of them singletons; the top ten hold around 23%. Trimming stripped 0 bases from V and 5 bases from J, with 11 bases between. Germline CDR1 reads SGHKS; CDR2 reads YYEKEE (reference sequence). This CDR3 is built from 14 residues.

The sample consisted of blood. The rearrangement uses TRBV5-5 and TRBJ2-5; D ambiguous. This sequence originates from a man older than 75 in good health. CDR3 nucleotide sequence: TGTGCCAGCAGCTTGGGAGGCAGAAGGGAGACCCAGTACTTC. This encodes CASSLGGRRETQYF.